This TCR beta chain was captured by sequencing in a study of blood T cell repertoires in COVID-19 (dated by TCRdb to 2018 to 2021). In terms of the full investigation: Samples from collaborators originated in the United States, Italy and Spain and spanned both the acute and convalescent phases of COVID-19. The samples were drawn from two sources: the first 160 participants of the ongoing ImmuneRACE study, and approximately 1,300 subjects contributed by 6 global collaborators. The dataset comprised deeply sampled blood TCRbeta repertoires from subjects exposed to, actively infected with, or recovered from COVID-19. The repertoires were released in a freely available public database intended as a resource for research on the immune response to SARS-CoV-2. The material from the prospective study consisted of cDNA or gDNA derived from T cells, B-cell-depleted T cells, or PBMCs. Nearly every sample came with metadata listing a de-identified subject ID, COVID-19 status, age in years and sex. HLA class I and class II types, where available, came from metadata supplied by the sample provider rather than from assay-based typing.

From the cysteine up to the phenylalanine, the CDR3 has a length of 13 residues. Of all the DNA, just the CDR3 is kept, 39 bases in frame from base 1. Trimming takes 5 bases off V and 3 bases off J; junction bases not matched to a gene: 2. CDR1 MNHEY and CDR2 SMNVEV were looked up in the germline V gene (reference sequence). Turning to this clone: This clone's antigen is unknown. Within one base of it there is no much larger clone, and no base qualities were kept.

The immunoSEQ Assay, a bias-controlled multiplex PCR, was used to amplify TCRbeta CDR3 regions from genomic DNA. Turning to the authors' computational methods: The number of nucleated cells in each sample was estimated by amplification of reference gene primers within the assay. To quantify the absolute abundance of each unique TCRbeta CDR3 rearrangement, sequence reads were collapsed and filtered. For each sample, productive Simpson clonality was calculated as the square root of Simpson's diversity index over productive rearrangements. In TCRdb, the immuneACCESS table is reduced to in-frame sequences with V and J assigned. These tables do not hold every clone; where another copy was compared, an unresolved V gene accounts for under half, and the others remain unexplained. V and J calls and clone size are given by that table; D and trimming were obtained from the DNA. Within this sample are 190,000 or so clones, with around 95% of them counted one time only. The ten largest account for about 0.76% of the sample.

At one collaborating source in Seattle, patients were enrolled during active infection and were followed longitudinally through the course of disease. Collaborating institutions collected whole blood in K2EDTA tubes following their own protocols. Collaborator samples were shipped for TCRbeta analysis as frozen whole blood, isolated PBMCs, or DNA extracted from either sample type. Beyond this particular receptor, the publication reports: How much clinical and demographic metadata was included differed by source and by participant, and the metadata was provided uncurated.

In this chain, TRBV27 is recombined with TRBJ2-7; 9 bases in the junction line up with TRBD2. The clonotype originates from a man aged 25 to 40 with COVID-19, enrolled during active disease. Material: peripheral blood. The CDR3 amino acid sequence is: CASSRAGGYEQYF. The bases are TGTGCCAGCAGTCGAGCGGGGGGCTACGAGCAGTACTTC.